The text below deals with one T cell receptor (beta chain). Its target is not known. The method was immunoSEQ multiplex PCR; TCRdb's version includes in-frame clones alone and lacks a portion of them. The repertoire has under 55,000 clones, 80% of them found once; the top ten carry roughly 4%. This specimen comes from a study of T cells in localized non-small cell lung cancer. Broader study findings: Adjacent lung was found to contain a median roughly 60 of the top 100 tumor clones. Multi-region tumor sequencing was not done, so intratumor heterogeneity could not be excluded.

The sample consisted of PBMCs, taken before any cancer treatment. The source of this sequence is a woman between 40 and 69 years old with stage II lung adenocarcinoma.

This chain's CDR3 is CASSFRVRNTIYF. DNA of the CDR3: TGTGCCAGCAGTTTCAGGGTCAGAAACACCATATATTTT. The rearrangement uses TRBV27 and TRBJ1-3; maybe TRBD1 (5 bases). V gave up 3 bases and J gave up 5 bases, with 8 bases separating them. The CDR3 spans 13 residues. Germline CDR1 reads MNHEY; CDR2 reads SMNVEV (reference sequence).